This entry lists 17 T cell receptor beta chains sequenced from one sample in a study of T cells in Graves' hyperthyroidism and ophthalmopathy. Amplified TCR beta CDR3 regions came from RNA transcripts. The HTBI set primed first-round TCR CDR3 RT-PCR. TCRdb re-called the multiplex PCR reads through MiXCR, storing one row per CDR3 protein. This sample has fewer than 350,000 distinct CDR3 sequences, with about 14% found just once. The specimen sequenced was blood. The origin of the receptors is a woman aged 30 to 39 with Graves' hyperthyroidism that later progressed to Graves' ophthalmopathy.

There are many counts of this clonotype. Here the CDR3 reads CRPGPGGYEQYF. The CDR3 DNA follows: TGCAGACCGGGACCTGGGGGGTACGAGCAGTACTTC. The chain is built from TRBV20-1 and TRBJ2-7, with D possibly matching TRBD2 (6 bases). CDR3 length: 12 amino acids. Germline CDR1 DFQATT, CDR2 SNEGSKA (reference sequence).

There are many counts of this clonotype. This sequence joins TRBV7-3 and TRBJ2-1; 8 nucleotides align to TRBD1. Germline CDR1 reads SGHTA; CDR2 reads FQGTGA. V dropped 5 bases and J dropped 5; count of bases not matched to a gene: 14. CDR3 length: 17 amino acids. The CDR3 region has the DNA TGTGCCAGCAGCCGGGGACAGGTTTTGGAAGGGGACAATGAGCAGTTCTTC. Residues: CASSRGQVLEGDNEQFF.

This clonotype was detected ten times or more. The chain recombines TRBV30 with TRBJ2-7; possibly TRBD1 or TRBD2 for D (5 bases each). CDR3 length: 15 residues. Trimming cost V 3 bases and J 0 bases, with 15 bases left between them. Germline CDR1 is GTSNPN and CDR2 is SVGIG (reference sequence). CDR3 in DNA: TGTGCCTGGAGGACGACCGGGGCAGGCTCCTACGAGCAGTACTTC. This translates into CAWRTTGAGSYEQYF.

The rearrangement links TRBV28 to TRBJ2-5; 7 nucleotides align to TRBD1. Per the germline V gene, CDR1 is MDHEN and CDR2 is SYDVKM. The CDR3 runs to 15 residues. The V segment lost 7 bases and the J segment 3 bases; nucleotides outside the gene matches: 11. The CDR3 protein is CASTSRRTGEETQYF. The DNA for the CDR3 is TGTGCCAGCACCTCGCGCCGGACAGGAGAAGAGACCCAGTACTTC.

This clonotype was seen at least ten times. The CDR3 spells CASSPGTGTYEQYF. Here the CDR3 DNA reads TGTGCCAGCAGTCCAGGGACAGGGACCTACGAGCAGTACTTC. The chain combines TRBV28 with TRBJ2-7; the match to TRBD1 covers 9 bases. CDR1 is MDHEN, CDR2 SYDVKM, per germline. Trimming took 5 bases from V and 2 from J; bases not matched to a gene: 4. This CDR3 has 14 residues.

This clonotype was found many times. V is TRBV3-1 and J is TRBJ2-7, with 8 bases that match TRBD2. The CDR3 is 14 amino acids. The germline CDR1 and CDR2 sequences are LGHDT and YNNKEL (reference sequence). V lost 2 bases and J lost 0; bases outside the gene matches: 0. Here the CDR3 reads CASSQTSGSYEQYF. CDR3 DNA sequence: TGTGCCAGCAGCCAAACTAGCGGCTCCTACGAGCAGTACTTC.

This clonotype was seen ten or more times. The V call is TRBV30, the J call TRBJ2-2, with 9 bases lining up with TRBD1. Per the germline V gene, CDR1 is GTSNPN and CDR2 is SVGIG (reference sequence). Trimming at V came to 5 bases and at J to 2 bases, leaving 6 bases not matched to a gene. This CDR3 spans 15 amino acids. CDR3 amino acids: CAWSQGAVNTGELFF. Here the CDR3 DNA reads TGTGCCTGGTCACAGGGGGCGGTCAACACCGGGGAGCTGTTTTTT.

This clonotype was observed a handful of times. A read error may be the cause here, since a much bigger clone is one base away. CDR3 DNA: TGTGCCAGCAGCTTAGTCCCAGCGGGAGGGCTGGGAGAGACCCAGTACTTC. Translated, it gives CASSLVPAGGLGETQYF. V usage is TRBV7-2 and J usage is TRBJ2-5; TRBD2 aligns across 10 bases. Germline V gene lookup returns CDR1 SGHTA and CDR2 FQGNSA. This CDR3 spans 17 amino acids. The V gene end was trimmed by 1 base and the J gene end by 4 bases; junction bases not matched to a gene: 9.

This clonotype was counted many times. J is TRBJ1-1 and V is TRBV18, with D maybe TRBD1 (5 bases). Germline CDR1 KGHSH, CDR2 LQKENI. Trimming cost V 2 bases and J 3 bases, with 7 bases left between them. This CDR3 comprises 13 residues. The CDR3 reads CASSPVGDTEAFF. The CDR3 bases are TGTGCCAGCTCACCAGTGGGGGACACTGAAGCTTTCTTT.

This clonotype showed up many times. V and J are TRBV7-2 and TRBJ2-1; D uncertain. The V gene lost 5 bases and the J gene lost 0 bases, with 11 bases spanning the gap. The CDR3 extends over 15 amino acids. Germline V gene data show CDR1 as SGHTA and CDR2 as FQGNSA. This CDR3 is CASSLTSYSYNEQFF. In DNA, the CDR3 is TGTGCCAGCAGCCTCACATCTTACTCCTACAATGAGCAGTTCTTC.

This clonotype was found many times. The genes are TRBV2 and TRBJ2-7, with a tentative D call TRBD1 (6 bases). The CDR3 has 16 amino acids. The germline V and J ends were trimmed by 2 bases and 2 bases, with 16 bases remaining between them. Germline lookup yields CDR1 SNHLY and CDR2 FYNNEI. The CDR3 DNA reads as TGTGCCAGCAGTGAATACGAGACAGGAGGAACCTACGAGCAGTACTTC. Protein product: CASSEYETGGTYEQYF. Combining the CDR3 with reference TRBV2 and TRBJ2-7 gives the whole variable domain EPEVTQTPSHQVTQMGQEVILRCVPISNHLYFYWYRQILGQKVEFLVSFYNNEISEKSEIFDDQFSVERPDGSNFTLKIRSTKLEDSAMYFCASSEYETGGTYEQYFGPGTRLTVT.

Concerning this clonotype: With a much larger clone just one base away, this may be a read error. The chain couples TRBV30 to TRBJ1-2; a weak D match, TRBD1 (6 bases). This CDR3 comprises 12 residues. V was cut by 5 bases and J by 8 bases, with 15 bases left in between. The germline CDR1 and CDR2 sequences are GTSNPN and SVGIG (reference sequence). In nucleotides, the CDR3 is TGTGCCTGGCTTTTGGGGGCCGGGGGCTACACCTTC. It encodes CAWLLGAGGYTF.

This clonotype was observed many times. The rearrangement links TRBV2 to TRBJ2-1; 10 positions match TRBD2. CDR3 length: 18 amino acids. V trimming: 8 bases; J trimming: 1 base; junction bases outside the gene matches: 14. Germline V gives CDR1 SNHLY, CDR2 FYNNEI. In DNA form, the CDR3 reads TGTGCCAGCCTTTTCTGGACTAGCGGAGGCTATTCCTACAATGAGCAGTTCTTC. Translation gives CASLFWTSGGYSYNEQFF.

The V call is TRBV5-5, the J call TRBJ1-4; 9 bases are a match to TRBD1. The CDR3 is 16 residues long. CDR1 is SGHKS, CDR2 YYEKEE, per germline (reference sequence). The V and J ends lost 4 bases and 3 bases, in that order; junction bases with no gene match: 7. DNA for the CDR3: TGTGCCAGCAGCGATGACAGGGGGACGGCTAATGAAAAACTGTTTTTT. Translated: CASSDDRGTANEKLFF.

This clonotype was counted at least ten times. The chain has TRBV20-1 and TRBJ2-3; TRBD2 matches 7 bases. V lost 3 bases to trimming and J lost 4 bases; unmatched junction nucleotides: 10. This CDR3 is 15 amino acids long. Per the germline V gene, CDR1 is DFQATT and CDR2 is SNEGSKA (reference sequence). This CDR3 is CSARAGSGKSDTQYF. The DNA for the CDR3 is TGCAGTGCTAGGGCGGGGAGCGGGAAGTCAGATACGCAGTATTTT.

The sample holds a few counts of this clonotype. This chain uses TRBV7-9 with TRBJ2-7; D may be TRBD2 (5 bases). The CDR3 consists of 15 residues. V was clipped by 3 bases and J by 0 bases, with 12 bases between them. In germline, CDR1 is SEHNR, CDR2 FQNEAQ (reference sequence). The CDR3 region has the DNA TGTGCCAGCAGCTTGGCCGGGAAAAGCTCCTACGAGCAGTACTTC. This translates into CASSLAGKSSYEQYF.

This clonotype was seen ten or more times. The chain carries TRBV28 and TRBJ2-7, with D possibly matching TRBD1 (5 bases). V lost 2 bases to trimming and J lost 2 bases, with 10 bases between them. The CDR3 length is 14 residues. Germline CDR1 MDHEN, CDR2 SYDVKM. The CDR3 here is CASSLEAGPYEQYF. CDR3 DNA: TGTGCCAGCAGTTTAGAGGCAGGGCCCTACGAGCAGTACTTC.